The 10 T cell receptor beta chains below come from one sample, sequenced in a study of T cell repertoires in cytomegalovirus infection (dated by TCRdb to 2018 to 2020). The sequencing machine was an Illumina HiSeq 1500. TCRdb reanalyzed the raw reads on its own, using fastp at Q25 for trimming and MiXCR for clone calling, and kept in-frame beta chains. All rows with the same CDR3 protein become a single entry with the most common DNA and genes. Recorded for this sample are about 530,000 distinct CDR3 sequences; approximately 26% of them occurred a single time. Approximately 13% of the sample is taken by the ten largest. Sequences were obtained from PBMCs. The receptor set was obtained from a human donor in good health (CMV status not recorded). Some clones in this sample may be carry-over from other donors' samples.

The sample holds a few counts of this clonotype. V usage is TRBV12-5 and J usage is TRBJ2-5; 9 nucleotides match TRBD2. V lost 7 bases, J lost 4 bases, and 4 bases stayed unmatched. CDR1 and CDR2 (germline): LGHNT, FRNRAP. The CDR3 has 13 residues. Written as DNA, the CDR3 is TGTGCTAGTGCCGGGACTAGCATAGAGACCCAGTACTTC. Translation gives CASAGTSIETQYF.

The V gene is TRBV20-1, the J gene TRBJ2-7; TRBD2 agrees at 12 bases. The CDR3 length is 15 residues. J was trimmed by 4 bases and V by 6 bases; bases with no gene match: 10. Germline V gene sequence: CDR1 DFQATT, CDR2 SNEGSKA (reference sequence). The CDR3 here is CSANKPTSGRYEQYF. The CDR3 coding sequence is TGCAGTGCCAACAAACCGACTAGCGGGAGATACGAGCAGTACTTC.

The chain links TRBV11-2 to TRBJ1-3; D not resolved. Germline-derived CDR1 and CDR2 are SGHAT and FQNNGV. Trimming shortened V by 6 bases and J by 0 bases, and 12 bases separated the two germline ends. The CDR3 has 15 residues. The chain's CDR3 is CASRSDRSSGNTIYF. The CDR3 bases are TGTGCCAGCAGAAGCGACCGTAGCTCTGGAAACACCATATATTTT.

V is TRBV12-3 or TRBV12-4 and J is TRBJ1-2, with D possibly TRBD1 on 6 matching bases. V was cut by 6 bases and J by 2 bases, with 10 bases left in between. The CDR3 has 13 amino acids. CDR3: CASRDQGNYGYTF. CDR3 DNA: TGTGCCAGCAGGGACCAGGGGAACTATGGCTACACCTTC.

This clonotype came up a few times. Compared with germline, one end of the junction differs, possibly owing to a read error. The rearrangement links TRBV7-7 to TRBJ2-5; TRBD2 aligns across 7 bases. There are 14 residues in the CDR3. The V gene's germline CDR1 is SSHAT and CDR2 FNYEAQ (reference sequence). The chain's CDR3 is CASSITGRQETQYF. The CDR3 region has the DNA TGTGCTAGCAGCATCACCGGGAGGCAAGAGACCCAGTACTTC.

This clonotype appeared a few times. V gene TRBV15 combines with J gene TRBJ2-5; D call uncertain. The germline V gene encodes CDR1 LNHNV and CDR2 YYDKDF (reference sequence). This CDR3 spans 14 amino acids. V shed 1 base and J shed 3 bases, with 9 bases lying between them. CDR3 loop: CATSRARGEETQYF. CDR3 nucleotide sequence: TGTGCCACCAGCAGAGCCAGAGGTGAAGAGACCCAGTACTTC. Supplemented by reference TRBV15 and TRBJ2-5, the full variable domain reads DAMVIQNPRYQVTQFGKPVTLSCSQTLNHNVMYWYQQKSSQAPKLLFHYYDKDFNNEADTPDNFQSRRPNTSFCFLDIRSPGLGDTAMYLCATSRARGEETQYFGPGTRLLVL.

This clonotype was detected a few times. V gene TRBV19 combines with J gene TRBJ2-3; TRBD2 matches at 9 bases. The CDR3 loop spans 16 amino acids. The germline gives CDR1 LNHDA, CDR2 SQIVND (reference sequence). With V trimmed by 2 bases and J by 2 bases, 5 bases remained unmatched. DNA of the CDR3: TGTGCCAGTAGTATAACAGCGGGAGGAACCACAGATACGCAGTATTTT. Its translation: CASSITAGGTTDTQYF.

The V call is TRBV12-5, the J call TRBJ2-1, with 7 nucleotides matching TRBD1. This CDR3 has 12 amino acids. V gave up 7 bases and J gave up 8 bases; unmatched junction bases: 5. CDR1 is LGHNT, CDR2 FRNRAP, per germline. The CDR3 loop reads CASEGTGDEQFF. The CDR3 nucleotides read TGTGCTAGTGAGGGTACAGGGGATGAGCAGTTCTTC.

This clonotype was counted only a few times. The rearrangement joins TRBV20-1 to TRBJ1-2; perhaps TRBD1 as D (5 bases). Per germline, CDR1 DFQATT and CDR2 SNEGSKA (reference sequence). Deletions cut 4 bases from V and 8 bases from J, with 23 bases between. The CDR3 covers 15 residues. The CDR3, as DNA: TGCAGTGCTATTTTTCAGAATCAGGGAGTAGGAGGCTACACCTTC. This gives the protein CSAIFQNQGVGGYTF.

CDR3 sequence: CASSGPDSTSGNTIYF. The DNA for the CDR3 is TGTGCCAGCAGTGGGCCGGACTCCACCTCTGGAAACACCATATATTTT. The rearrangement links TRBV6-6 to TRBJ1-3; D call uncertain. Trimming cost V 5 bases and J 0 bases, with 14 bases left between them. Germline CDR1 and CDR2: MNHNY and SVGAGI (reference sequence). CDR3 length: 16 residues.